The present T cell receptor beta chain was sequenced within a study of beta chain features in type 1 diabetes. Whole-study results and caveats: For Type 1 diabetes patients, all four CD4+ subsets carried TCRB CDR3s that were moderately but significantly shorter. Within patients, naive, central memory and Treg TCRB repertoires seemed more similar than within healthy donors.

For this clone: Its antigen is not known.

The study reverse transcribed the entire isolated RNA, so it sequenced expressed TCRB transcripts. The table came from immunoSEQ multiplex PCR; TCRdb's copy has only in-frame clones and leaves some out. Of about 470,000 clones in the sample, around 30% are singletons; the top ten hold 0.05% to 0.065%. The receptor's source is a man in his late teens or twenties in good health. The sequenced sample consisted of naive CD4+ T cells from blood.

The CDR3: CASRDRVSQYF. In nucleotides, the CDR3 is TGTGCCAGCCGGGACCGGGTCTCCCAGTACTTC. The rearrangement uses TRBV6-6 and TRBJ2-5, with D perhaps matching TRBD1 or TRBD2 (5 bases each). Trimming stripped 8 bases from V and 9 bases from J, with 13 bases between. This CDR3 has 11 residues. Germline CDR1 MNHNY, CDR2 SVGAGI (reference sequence).